This TCR beta chain was sequenced during a study of T cell repertoires in cytomegalovirus infection. Using its own MiXCR run on the reads, TCRdb lists one record per CDR3 protein. The sample has 550,000 to 850,000 distinct CDR3 sequences, around a third seen once. This clonotype was found a few times. Its antigen is unidentified. This TCR derives from a human donor in good health (CMV status not recorded). Some clones in this sample may be carry-over from other donors' samples. Here the sequenced sample was cultured PBMCs, taken from culture after CMV antigen stimulation.

CDR3 residues: CASSLTGQGRLYNEQFF. CDR3 nucleotide sequence: TGCGCCAGCAGCTTAACTGGACAGGGGAGGTTATACAATGAGCAGTTCTTC. The V call is TRBV5-1, the J call TRBJ2-1; 9 bases agree with TRBD1. J lost 4 bases, V lost 2 bases, and 10 bases had no gene match. The CDR3 length is 17 residues. Germline V gene data show CDR1 as SGHRS and CDR2 as YFSETQ.